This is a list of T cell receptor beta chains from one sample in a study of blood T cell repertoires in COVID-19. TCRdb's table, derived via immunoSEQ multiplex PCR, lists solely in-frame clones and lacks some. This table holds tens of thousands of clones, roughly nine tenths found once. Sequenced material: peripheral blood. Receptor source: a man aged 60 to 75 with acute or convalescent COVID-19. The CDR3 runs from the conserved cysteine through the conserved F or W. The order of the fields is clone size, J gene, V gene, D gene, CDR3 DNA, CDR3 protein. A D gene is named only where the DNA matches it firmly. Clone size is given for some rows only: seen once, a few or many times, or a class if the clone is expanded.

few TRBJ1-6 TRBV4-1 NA TGCGCCAGCAGCCAAGAGAGGGTACCCGACCCCTATAATTCACCCCTCCACTTT CASSQERVPDPYNSPLHF
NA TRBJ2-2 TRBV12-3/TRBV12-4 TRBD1 TGTGCCAGCAACCAGGGGGCCGGTGGGGAGCTGTTTTTT CASNQGAGGELFF
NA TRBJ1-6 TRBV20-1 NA TGCAGTGCTAGTTCGGGGAGCTCCTATAATTCACCCCTCCACTTT CSASSGSSYNSPLHF
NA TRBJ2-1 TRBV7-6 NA TGTGCCAGCAGCCCCCGGGTAGAGAATGAGCAGTTCTTC CASSPRVENEQFF
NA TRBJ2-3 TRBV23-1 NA TGCGCCAGCAGTCAGCCCGAAACAGGGATGTCAGGAGATACGCAGTATTTT CASSQPETGMSGDTQYF
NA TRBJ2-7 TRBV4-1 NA TGCGCCAGCAGCCAAGCTACAGGGCTAAAAGAGCAGTACTTC CASSQATGLKEQYF
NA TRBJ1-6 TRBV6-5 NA TGTGCCAGCAGGGCGGGGAGCTCCTATAATTCACCCCTCCACTTT CASRAGSSYNSPLHF
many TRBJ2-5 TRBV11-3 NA TGTGCCAGCAGCTTAGACTTCCAAGAGACCCAGTACTTC CASSLDFQETQYF
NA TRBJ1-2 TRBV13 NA TGTGCCAGCACGACCGGTGGGGGGAACTATGGCTACACCTTC CASTTGGGNYGYTF
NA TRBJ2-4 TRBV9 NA TGTGCCAGCAGCGTAGGGGTAGCGGACATTCAGTACTTC CASSVGVADIQYF
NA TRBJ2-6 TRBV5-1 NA TGCGCCAGCAGCTACTATGGGGGCACAGAGAAGTCTGGGGCCAACGTCCTGACTTTC CASSYYGGTEKSGANVLTF
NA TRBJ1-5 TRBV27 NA TGTGCCAGCAGTTTACTCGGGGGGCAGCCCCAGCATTTT CASSLLGGQPQHF
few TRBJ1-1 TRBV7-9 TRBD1 TGTGCCAGCAGTCAGGGGGCGGGCACTGAAGCTTTCTTT CASSQGAGTEAFF
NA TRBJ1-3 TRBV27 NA TGTGCCAGCAGTTTAGAGGGTGGAAACACCATATATTTT CASSLEGGNTIYF
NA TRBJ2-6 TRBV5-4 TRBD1 TGTGCCAGCAGCTTGACCGGGACAGGGATCTTCTCTGGGGCCAACGTCCTGACTTTC CASSLTGTGIFSGANVLTF
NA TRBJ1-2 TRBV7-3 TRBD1 TGTGCCAGCAGCAGGACAGGGGGCTTGGATGGCTACACCTTC CASSRTGGLDGYTF
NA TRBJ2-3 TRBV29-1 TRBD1 TGCAGCGTTGAGGGGACAGGGGGAGTGAACACAGATACGCAGTATTTT CSVEGTGGVNTDTQYF
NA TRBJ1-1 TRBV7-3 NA TGTGCCAGCAGCTCACAGGGCGGTATCGCTGAAGCTTTCTTT CASSSQGGIAEAFF
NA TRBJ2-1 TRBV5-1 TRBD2 TGCGCCAGCAGCTTGAGGGGGACTAGCGAGCTCTACAATGAGCAGTTCTTC CASSLRGTSELYNEQFF
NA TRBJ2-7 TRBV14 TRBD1 TGTGCCAGCAGCCGCGACAGGGTATCCTACGAGCAGTACTTC CASSRDRVSYEQYF
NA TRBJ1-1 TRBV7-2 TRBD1 TGTGCCAGCAGCCTACAAGGCGGACAGGGGAACACTGAAGCTTTCTTT CASSLQGGQGNTEAFF
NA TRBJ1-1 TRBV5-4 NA TGTGCCAGCAGCTCGCGTCAGGCGCTGAACACTGAAGCTTTCTTT CASSSRQALNTEAFF
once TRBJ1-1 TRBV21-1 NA TGTGCCAGCAGCAAAGGGGACAGGGGTTGGAGGACTGAAGCTTTCTTT CASSKGDRGWRTEAFF
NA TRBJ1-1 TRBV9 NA TGTGCCAGCAGCGAGCAGGGGAGCGACACTGAAGCTTTCTTT CASSEQGSDTEAFF
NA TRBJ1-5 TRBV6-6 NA TGTGCCAGCAGAAGGGGACTCCAGCCCCAGCATTTT CASRRGLQPQHF
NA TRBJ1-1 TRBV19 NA TGTGCCAGTAGTAACTGGGCAGCCCTGAACACTGAAGCTTTCTTT CASSNWAALNTEAFF
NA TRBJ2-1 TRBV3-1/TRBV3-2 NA TGTGCCAGCAGCCAAGTCGGAGGGAACTGGTTCTTC CASSQVGGNWFF
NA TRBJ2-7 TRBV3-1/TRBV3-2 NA TGTGCCAGCAAATCAGGGACAAACTCCTACGAGCAGTACTTC CASKSGTNSYEQYF
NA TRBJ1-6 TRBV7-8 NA TGTGCCAGCAGCTTATCTATCGGCAGGGATAATTCACCCCTCCACTTT CASSLSIGRDNSPLHF
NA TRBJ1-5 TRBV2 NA TGTGCCAGCAGTGGACGATTAGACAGGATTTATAGCAATCAGCCCCAGCATTTT CASSGRLDRIYSNQPQHF
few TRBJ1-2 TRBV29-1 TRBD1 TGCAGCGTTGTAGGGACAGGGGTTGGGTTATATGGCTACACCTTC CSVVGTGVGLYGYTF
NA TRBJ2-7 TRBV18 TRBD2 TGTGCCAGCTCACCAGCGGGGGGACAAAGGTCTTACGAGCAGTACTTC CASSPAGGQRSYEQYF
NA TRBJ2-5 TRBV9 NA TGTGCCAGCAGCTTCGGGGGTTCGGGAGAGACCCAGTACTTC CASSFGGSGETQYF
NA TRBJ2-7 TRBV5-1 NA TGCCCCAGCAATAAGAGACACGACTCCTACGAGCAGTACTTC CPSNKRHDSYEQYF
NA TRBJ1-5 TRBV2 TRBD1 TGTGCCAGCAAAGAGACAGGGGTCTTACAGCCCCAGCATTTT CASKETGVLQPQHF
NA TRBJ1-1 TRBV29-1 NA TGCAGCGTTGAAACGTGGAGGGAGGCTTTCTTT CSVETWREAFF
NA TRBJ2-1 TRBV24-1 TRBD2 TGTGCCACCAGTGTTAGAGGGGCTAGCGGGGGGGTTACGAATGAGCAGTTCTTC CATSVRGASGGVTNEQFF
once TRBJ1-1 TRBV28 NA TGTGCCAGCAGTTTGCGGGACCCGAACACTGAAGCTTTCTTT CASSLRDPNTEAFF
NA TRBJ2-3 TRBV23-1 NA TGCGCCAGCAGCCCGAGGATCCAGGGTAGGACAGATACGCAGTATTTT CASSPRIQGRTDTQYF
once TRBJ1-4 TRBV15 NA TGTGCCACCAGGTCACGAGTGAATGAAAAACTGTTTTTT CATRSRVNEKLFF
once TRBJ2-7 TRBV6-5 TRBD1 TGTGCCAGCCACGGGACAGCTAATACGAGACAGTACTTC CASHGTANTRQYF
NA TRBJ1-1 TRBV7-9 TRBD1 TGTGCCAGCAGCCAGTCCGCGGCAGGGGGCCAATCTGAAGCTTTCTTT CASSQSAAGGQSEAFF
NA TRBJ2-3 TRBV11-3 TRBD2 TGTGCCAGCAGCTTCTCCGGGGGAGGGAATACGCAGTATTTT CASSFSGGGNTQYF
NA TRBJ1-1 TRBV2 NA TGTGCCAGCAGTGACCGGACAATAGGGATGAACACTGAAGCTTTCTTT CASSDRTIGMNTEAFF
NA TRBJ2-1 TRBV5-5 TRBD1 TGTGCCAGCAGCTTGACAGGGGCCGATGAGCAGTTCTTC CASSLTGADEQFF
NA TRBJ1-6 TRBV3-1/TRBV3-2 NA TGTGCCAGCAGCCAAGTTATAGGGAGTTCACCCCTCCACTTT CASSQVIGSSPLHF
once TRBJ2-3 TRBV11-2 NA TGTGCCAGCAGTTATAGGCTAGGGGCAGATACGCAGTATTTT CASSYRLGADTQYF
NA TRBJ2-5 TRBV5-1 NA TGCGCCAGCAGCTTGGTCACGGGGGAAGAGACCCAGTACTTC CASSLVTGEETQYF
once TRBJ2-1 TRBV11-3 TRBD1 TGTGCCAGCAGCCAAGGAGACAGGGCACTCAATGAGCAGTTCTTC CASSQGDRALNEQFF
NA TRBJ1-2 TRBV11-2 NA TGTGCCAGCAGCTTAGCTTCATTGACACCTAACTATGGCTACACCTTC CASSLASLTPNYGYTF
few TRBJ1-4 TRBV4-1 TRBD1 TGCGCCAGCAGCGGAAGGGGGCGTGGGACTAATGAAAAACTGTTTTTT CASSGRGRGTNEKLFF
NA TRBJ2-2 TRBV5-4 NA TGTGCCAGCAGCTTGCAGGGTGACGCCGGGGAGCTGTTTTTT CASSLQGDAGELFF
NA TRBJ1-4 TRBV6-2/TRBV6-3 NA TGTGCCAGCAGTTACGACAGTGCAACTAATGAAAAACTGTTTTTT CASSYDSATNEKLFF
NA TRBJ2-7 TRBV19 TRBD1 TGTGCCAGTTGGACAGGGGCGGGGGAGCAGTACTTC CASWTGAGEQYF
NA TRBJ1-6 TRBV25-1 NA TGTGCCAGCAGTGAGAGTAGGGGGAGAAATTCACCCCTCCACTTT CASSESRGRNSPLHF
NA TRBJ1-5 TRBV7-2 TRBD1 TGTGCCAGCAGCTCGGACAGGGGCAATCAGCCCCAGCATTTT CASSSDRGNQPQHF